This T cell receptor (beta chain) was documented in a study of beta chain features in type 1 diabetes. Study-wide results and caveats: The naive, central memory and Treg TCRB repertoires looked more alike in patients than they did in healthy donors.

On average, the one heparinised blood draw given by each donor was roughly 100 mL. The germline V and J ends were trimmed by 4 bases and 2 bases, with 18 bases remaining between them. The CDR3 extends over 17 amino acids. Germline V CDR1 and CDR2: LNHDA, SQIVND (reference sequence). In regard to this clone: The antigen is not known.

Every bit of the isolated RNA underwent reverse transcription, so sequencing read expressed TCRB transcripts. Stem cell-like memory T cell samples underwent survey-depth immunoSEQ sequencing. They averaged around 1 million reads. Sequencing used immunoSEQ multiplex PCR; TCRdb keeps in-frame clones, though not all of them. The sample yields approximately 18,000 clones, approximately 50% seen once. Material for sequencing was stem cell memory CD4+ T cells from blood. The TCR sequence derives from a man aged 18 to 29 in good health. V usage is TRBV19 and J usage is TRBJ2-1; a possible D gene is TRBD1 (7 bases). The CDR3 DNA sequence: TGTGCCAGTAGTACCCCAAGGACAGGAGGGACCTACAATGAGCAGTTCTTC. Protein product: CASSTPRTGGTYNEQFF.